This TCR beta chain comes out of a study of regulatory T cells in long-lasting Graves disease. This CDR3 has 14 residues. Per the germline V gene, CDR1 is MDHEN and CDR2 is SYDVKM. J lost 5 bases, V lost 2 bases, and 4 bases had no gene match. This clonotype was recorded at least ten times. Building the TCR beta libraries relied on iRepertoire HTBI primers, and CDR3 regions underwent Arm-PCR. Each CDR3 protein gets one entry after TCRdb re-called the multiplex PCR reads with MiXCR. The sample holds around 500,000 distinct CDR3 sequences; about a fifth are singletons and the top ten take 6.5% to 8%. The time point is: persistent/refractory GD, antithyroid drugs over 5 years with positive TRAb. The TCR library was prepared using RNA isolated from PBMCs.

The specimen was peripheral blood mononuclear cells (PBMCs), collected when the disease was refractory, from a patient treated with antithyroid drugs. The V call is TRBV28, the J call TRBJ2-7, with 9 bases fitting TRBD1. The TCR was taken from a female donor with Graves disease. As DNA, the CDR3 is TGTGCCAGCAGTTTAAGACAGGGGGAGGACGAGCAGTACTTC. Translated: CASSLRQGEDEQYF.